This T cell receptor beta chain was recorded in a study of control samples from healthy donors and cancer patients. V lost 2 bases to trimming and J lost 1 base, with 14 bases between them. The germline gives CDR1 MNHEY, CDR2 SVGAGI. The length of the CDR3 is 16 residues. Here immunoSEQ multiplex PCR was the method, and the copy in TCRdb shows in-frame clones only, minus some. This sample carries around 100,000 clones, around 88% of them seen once, and the ten largest clones take about 20%. Sequencing was performed on PBMCs. The TCR comes from a man in his sixties with lung cancer. The chain employs TRBV6-5 and TRBJ1-1, with a weak D call TRBD1 (6 bases). This chain's CDR3 is CASSYRTALSNTEAFF. For the CDR3, the DNA is TGTGCCAGCAGTTACCGGACAGCTTTATCGAACACTGAAGCTTTCTTT.